These 24 T cell receptor beta chains share one sample of origin, sequenced in a study of shared clonotypes between healthy human individuals. Only CD45RO-negative cells positively selected for CCR7 counted as naive CD8 cells, so terminally differentiated effector memory CD45RA+ cells were excluded. Using immunoSEQ multiplex PCR, the repertoire was profiled, and TCRdb retains in-frame clones only, with some absent. The repertoire holds 760,000 or so clones, with 90% to 97% as singletons. Sample: naive CD8+ T cells sorted from blood. The receptors stem from a man aged 25 to 40 in good health.

The chain links TRBV30 to TRBJ2-1; D might be TRBD2 (6 bases). V dropped 5 bases and J dropped 0 bases, with 14 bases sitting between them. The CDR3 loop spans 15 amino acids. Per germline, CDR1 GTSNPN and CDR2 SVGIG (reference sequence). The CDR3 DNA is TGTGCCTGGGCGACTATTAGCGGCTCCTACAATGAGCAGTTCTTC. Translated: CAWATISGSYNEQFF.

The CDR3 sequence: CASSDMLGAGNEQFF. The CDR3 region has the DNA TGCGCCAGCAGTGATATGTTGGGCGCGGGTAATGAGCAGTTCTTC. The chain links TRBV10-2 to TRBJ2-1, with D perhaps matching TRBD2 (5 bases). Germline V gene data show CDR1 as WSHSY and CDR2 as SAAADI. The CDR3 sequence is 15 residues long. Between the trimmed V and J ends, which lost 3 bases and 7 bases, there was a span of 16 bases.

This clone was seen a single time. The CDR3 here is CSVLLAGPGTGELFF. CDR3 coding DNA: TGCAGCGTTTTACTAGCGGGACCTGGGACCGGGGAGCTGTTTTTT. The chain combines TRBV29-1 with TRBJ2-2, with 10 bases that match TRBD2. The CDR3 is made up of 15 amino acids. CDR1 SQVTM and CDR2 ANQGSEA come from the germline V gene. The V segment lost 5 bases and the J segment 5 bases; nucleotides outside the gene matches: 8.

The chain combines TRBV27 with TRBJ1-1; D possibly corresponds to TRBD1 (6 bases). Trimming left V 3 bases short and J 5 bases short, with 10 bases between. The CDR3 totals 13 residues. From germline, CDR1 is MNHEY and CDR2 SMNVEV (reference sequence). This chain's CDR3 is CASSLGGPTEAFF. CDR3 DNA sequence: TGTGCCAGCAGTTTGGGGGGGCCTACTGAAGCTTTCTTT.

The chain uses TRBV7-8 and TRBJ2-7; D perhaps matches TRBD2 (6 bases). Germline-derived CDR1 and CDR2 are SGHVS and FQNEAQ. Trimming left V 1 base short and J 7 bases short, with 14 bases between. The CDR3 spans 14 residues. Written as DNA, the CDR3 is TGTGCCAGCAGCTTAGATGGCAGGGCGGGGGAGCAGTACTTC. This gives the protein CASSLDGRAGEQYF.

The chain employs TRBV4-1 and TRBJ2-7, with 7 bases fitting TRBD1. The V and J ends lost 3 bases and 0 bases, in that order; junction bases with no gene match: 8. CDR1 is MGHRA, CDR2 YSYEKL, per germline. CDR3 length: 16 amino acids. The CDR3 loop is CASSQVQGPRSYEQYF. CDR3 sequence (DNA): TGCGCCAGCAGCCAGGTACAGGGGCCACGCTCCTACGAGCAGTACTTC.

The chain carries TRBV5-4 and TRBJ1-4; 7 bases line up with TRBD1. Germline CDR1 is SGHNT and CDR2 is YYREEE (reference sequence). V dropped 2 bases and J dropped 7; count of bases not matched to a gene: 5. The CDR3 has 14 amino acids. CDR3 sequence (DNA): TGTGCCAGCAGCTTCGCAGGGGGGGGTGAAAAACTGTTTTTT. The encoded protein is CASSFAGGGEKLFF.

The chain recombines TRBV29-1 with TRBJ1-1, with 8 bases fitting TRBD1. The germline V gene has CDR1 SQVTM and CDR2 ANQGSEA. V dropped 3 bases and J dropped 5; count of bases not matched to a gene: 2. The CDR3 sequence is 12 residues long. The DNA for the CDR3 is TGCAGCGTTGAGACAGGGGCGACTGAAGCTTTCTTT. Translation gives CSVETGATEAFF.

The CDR3 coding sequence is TGCGCCAGCAGCCACGTTGGGGACAGCTACGAGCAGTACTTC. Protein sequence: CASSHVGDSYEQYF. The chain employs TRBV4-1 and TRBJ2-7; 7 nucleotides line up with TRBD1. J lost 3 bases, V lost 3 bases, and 5 bases had no gene match. Per germline, CDR1 MGHRA and CDR2 YSYEKL. This CDR3 has 14 residues.

This chain uses TRBV7-9 with TRBJ1-1; possibly TRBD1 for D (6 bases). Germline assignment: CDR1 SEHNR and CDR2 FQNEAQ (reference sequence). This CDR3 is 14 amino acids long. Trimming stripped 2 bases from V and 6 bases from J, with 13 bases between. DNA for the CDR3: TGTGCCAGCAGCTTAATTCCAGGGGAGGCTGAAGCTTTCTTT. This translates into CASSLIPGEAEAFF. Filled out from reference TRBV7-9 and TRBJ1-1, the complete variable domain reads DTGVSQNPRHKITKRGQNVTFRCDPISEHNRLYWYRQTLGQGPEFLTYFQNEAQLEKSRLLSDRFSAERPKGSFSTLEIQRTEQGDSAMYLCASSLIPGEAEAFFGQGTRLTVV.

The rearrangement joins TRBV25-1 to TRBJ1-2; D unresolved. V was cut by 0 bases and J by 8 bases, with 13 bases left in between. This CDR3 is 14 amino acids long. Per the germline V gene, CDR1 is MGHDK and CDR2 is SYGVNS. The CDR3 DNA reads TGTGCCAGCAGTGAATATACCGGGCGGGGAGGCTACACCTTC. Encoded protein: CASSEYTGRGGYTF.

J is TRBJ2-3 and V is TRBV6-5; 7 bases line up with TRBD2. From germline, CDR1 is MNHEY and CDR2 SVGAGI. This CDR3 has 15 residues. V was clipped by 6 bases and J by 5 bases; unmatched bases: 11. The DNA of the CDR3 is TGTGCCAGCAGCCCCCGGACTAGTGGTCGAGATACGCAGTATTTT. Translating it yields CASSPRTSGRDTQYF.

This chain uses TRBV7-2 with TRBJ2-5; 11 bases fit TRBD2. Germline CDR1 is SGHTA and CDR2 is FQGNSA. The CDR3 has 14 amino acids. V gave up 6 bases and J gave up 2 bases; unmatched junction bases: 2. The CDR3 here is CASRTSGIQETQYF. The CDR3 region has the DNA TGTGCCAGCAGGACTAGCGGGATACAAGAGACCCAGTACTTC.

This chain links TRBV15 with TRBJ2-3; no definite D call. V lost 5 bases to trimming and J lost 1 base, with 16 bases between them. CDR3 length: 16 amino acids. Germline CDR1 reads LNHNV; CDR2 reads YYDKDF (reference sequence). CDR3 sequence: CATSGTLFERTDTQYF. The CDR3 DNA reads as TGTGCCACCAGCGGTACCCTTTTCGAACGCACAGATACGCAGTATTTT.

The chain uses TRBV27 and TRBJ1-4, with D maybe TRBD1 (6 bases). V lost 6 bases and J 7 bases, leaving 12 bases between the germline ends. The germline V gene encodes CDR1 MNHEY and CDR2 SMNVEV (reference sequence). The CDR3 length is 13 residues. The CDR3 sequence: CASRQGFSEKLFF. In nucleotides, the CDR3 is TGTGCCAGCAGGCAGGGGTTCAGTGAAAAACTGTTTTTT.

V gene TRBV9 combines with J gene TRBJ2-3, with 14 nucleotides matching TRBD2. The CDR3 totals 17 residues. The trim removed 4 bases at V and 8 bases at J, leaving 12 bases unmatched. Germline values: CDR1 SGDLS, CDR2 YYNGEE. The CDR3: CASSISGLAGVPGTQYF. Written as DNA, the CDR3 is TGTGCCAGCAGCATATCGGGACTAGCGGGAGTCCCGGGTACGCAGTATTTT.

Concerning this clone itself: This CDR3 is also generated by other DNA sequences in the sample. The chain is built from TRBV18 and TRBJ2-5; D uncertain. This CDR3 is 12 amino acids long. In germline, CDR1 is KGHSH, CDR2 LQKENI. V lost 0 bases and J lost 5, with 4 bases in between. The CDR3 DNA sequence: TGTGCCAGCTCACCACCGTTGGAGACCCAGTACTTC. The encoded protein is CASSPPLETQYF.

The CDR3 reads CASRRQSPSNTEAFF. As DNA, the CDR3 is TGTGCCAGCAGGCGGCAGTCCCCTTCGAACACTGAAGCTTTCTTT. This sequence joins TRBV6-1 and TRBJ1-1; no reliable D call. V was clipped by 6 bases and J by 1 base, with 15 bases between them. This CDR3 contains 15 residues. CDR1 is MNHNS, CDR2 SASEGT, per germline.

This chain links TRBV18 with TRBJ1-5; D remains unclear. The V end was cut by 6 bases, the J end by 2 bases, with 14 bases between. CDR1 is KGHSH and CDR2 is LQKENI in the germline V gene. This CDR3 has 15 amino acids. In nucleotides, the CDR3 is TGTGCCAGCTCTCGTCTCGGGTCTGGCAATCAGCCCCAGCATTTT. Amino acids: CASSRLGSGNQPQHF.

The chain couples TRBV10-2 to TRBJ2-7; 7 nucleotides agree with TRBD1. The CDR3 runs to 13 residues. Trimming at V came to 8 bases and at J to 5 bases, leaving 9 bases not matched to a gene. Per the germline V gene, CDR1 is WSHSY and CDR2 is SAAADI. CDR3 protein: CASEEQGFNEQYF. DNA of the CDR3: TGCGCCAGCGAGGAACAGGGGTTCAACGAGCAGTACTTC.

As for this clone: Other DNA sequences of this sample code for an identical CDR3. The chain has TRBV4-1 and TRBJ2-7; D is perhaps TRBD2 (6 bases). This CDR3 region has 14 residues. Germline CDR1 reads MGHRA; CDR2 reads YSYEKL. V lost 3 bases and J lost 0, with 9 bases in between. Written as DNA, the CDR3 is TGCGCCAGCAGCCAGGTCGGGAGCTCCTACGAGCAGTACTTC. Amino acid sequence: CASSQVGSSYEQYF.

This sequence joins TRBV9 and TRBJ1-2; no clear D gene. CDR3 length equals 11 residues. Germline V gives CDR1 SGDLS, CDR2 YYNGEE. V was trimmed by 7 bases and J by 2 bases, leaving 6 bases between them. CDR3 DNA sequence: TGTGCCAGCTCCTCGAACTATGGCTACACCTTC. As protein: CASSSNYGYTF.

The chain joins TRBV7-2 to TRBJ1-1; D gene ambiguous. The germline V gene encodes CDR1 SGHTA and CDR2 FQGNSA. This CDR3 comprises 15 residues. Trimming took 0 bases from V and 3 from J, leaving 11 bases between them. CDR3 region: CASSLALPWDTEAFF. CDR3 DNA sequence: TGTGCCAGCAGCTTAGCGCTCCCGTGGGACACTGAAGCTTTCTTT.

The V call is TRBV7-9, the J call TRBJ2-1; TRBD2 matches 12 bases. There are 17 residues in the CDR3. The germline gives CDR1 SEHNR, CDR2 FQNEAQ (reference sequence). The ends lost 2 bases at V and 8 bases at J; junction bases unmatched: 10. The CDR3 sequence is CASSLTSTSGSNYEQFF. In DNA form, the CDR3 reads TGTGCCAGCAGCTTAACTTCGACTAGCGGGAGCAACTATGAGCAGTTCTTC.